This T cell receptor (beta chain) appears in the sequencing data of a study of T cells in Graves' hyperthyroidism and ophthalmopathy. Study-level results: The model's output predicted ophthalmopathy at a median of around 6.9 months prior to onset.

There are 15 residues in the CDR3. J lost 5 bases, V lost 0 bases, and 7 bases had no gene match. The germline gives CDR1 SGHKS, CDR2 YYEKEE (reference sequence). From RNA transcripts, TCR beta CDR3 regions were amplified. The primer set for the first-round RT-PCR of the TCR CDR3 was HTBI. TCRdb re-called the multiplex PCR reads with MiXCR, one entry per CDR3 protein. Found here are approximately 620,000 distinct CDR3 sequences, approximately 13% of them singletons; the top ten hold around 5.4%. This clonotype was found once. Its cognate antigen is unknown. This chain joins TRBV5-5 and TRBJ2-7, with 8 bases matching TRBD2. Sequenced: blood. This TCR was recovered from a woman in her twenties or thirties with Graves' hyperthyroidism that later progressed to Graves' ophthalmopathy. CDR3 bases: TGTGCCAGCAGCTTGGAGCTAGCGGGCACGAACGAGCAGTACTTC. As protein: CASSLELAGTNEQYF.